The rows below give T cell receptor beta chains drawn from one sample of a study of Ad26.COV2.S vaccination and SARS-CoV-2 variants. Method: immunoSEQ multiplex PCR; TCRdb's copy keeps in-frame clones and lacks some. The table includes roughly 450,000 clones, over 75% detected once. The sequencing here drew on peripheral blood, taken in a trial of Ad26.COV2.S vaccine versus placebo. All receptors come from a person between 18 and 65 years old who received the Ad26.COV2.S COVID-19 vaccine or a placebo. Each CDR3 is given with its conserved first and last residue. The D gene is left open where the match is weak. Where a row states a size, it is once, few, many or the class of an expanded clone; other rows omit it.

TRBV20-1	TRBD2	.	TRBJ2-7	TGCAGTGCTAGTAGCGGGGCCTACGAGCAGTACTTC	CSASSGAYEQYF
TRBV7-8	.	.	TRBJ1-2	TGTGCCAGCAGCTCGAGTCGGCGGGACGGGGCTAACTATGGCTACACCTTC	CASSSSRRDGANYGYTF
TRBV24-1	TRBD2	.	TRBJ2-3	TGTGCCACCAGTGATCCAGGGACTAGCGGGAGGGCCGGTACGCAGTATTTT	CATSDPGTSGRAGTQYF
TRBV15	.	.	TRBJ2-1	TGTGCCACCAGCAGAGAACAGGGTGTCTACAATGAGCAGTTCTTC	CATSREQGVYNEQFF
TRBV6-5	.	.	TRBJ2-7	TGTGCCAGCAGTTACTCCTTTCGACAGGTAGCCTACGAGCAGTACTTC	CASSYSFRQVAYEQYF
TRBV11-2	.	.	TRBJ1-5	TGTGCCAGCAGCTTACAGGCGGATCAACCCCAGCATTTT	CASSLQADQPQHF
TRBV27	.	.	TRBJ2-7	TGTGCCAGCAGTTTAGCGGCGACCGCCTACGAGCAGTACTTC	CASSLAATAYEQYF
TRBV19	.	.	TRBJ1-3	TGTGCCAGTAGTACACAGGGCCCGCCTGGAAACACCATATATTTT	CASSTQGPPGNTIYF
TRBV4-1	TRBD1	.	TRBJ2-7	TGCGCCAGCAGCCAAGAGCATAGCACAGGGGAAACCTACGAGCAGTACTTC	CASSQEHSTGETYEQYF
TRBV20-1	.	.	TRBJ2-7	TGCAGTGCTAGTCAGACATCCTACGAGCAGTACTTC	CSASQTSYEQYF
TRBV27	.	.	TRBJ2-3	TGTGCCAGCAAAAAAACTAGCACAGATACGCAGTATTTT	CASKKTSTDTQYF
TRBV27	.	.	TRBJ2-6	TGTGCCAGCAGTTTATGGGGTTCAGGGGCCAACGTCCTGACTTTC	CASSLWGSGANVLTF
TRBV4-3	.	once	TRBJ2-4	TGCGCCAGCAGCCAAGGGCTTGGGAAAAACATTCAGTACTTC	CASSQGLGKNIQYF
TRBV11-2	.	.	TRBJ2-1	TGTGCCAGCAGCTTAGGCCGGACTATTAACTCCTACAATGAGCAGTTCTTC	CASSLGRTINSYNEQFF
TRBV6-5	.	once	TRBJ2-1	TGTGCCAGCAGTTACTCGCCCCGTTCTAGGAATGAGCAGTTCTTC	CASSYSPRSRNEQFF
TRBV29-1	.	once	TRBJ2-1	TGCAGCGCCAATGGGGCGAGAACCTACAATGAGCAGTTCTTC	CSANGARTYNEQFF
TRBV29-1	TRBD1	.	TRBJ2-3	TGCAGCGTAGTTAAGGGGGCGAGCACAGATACGCAGTATTTT	CSVVKGASTDTQYF
TRBV15	.	.	TRBJ1-1	TGTGCCACCAGCAGAGGAGGGGAAACGAACACTGAAGCTTTCTTT	CATSRGGETNTEAFF
TRBV11-2	.	.	TRBJ2-6	TGTGCCAGCAGCCCCGGGGCGGGGGGGGCCAACGTCCTGACTTTC	CASSPGAGGANVLTF
TRBV27	TRBD1	once	TRBJ2-4	TGTGCCAGCAGTCCGCCGACAGGGGCTTATGGCAAAAACATTCAGTACTTC	CASSPPTGAYGKNIQYF
TRBV28	.	once	TRBJ1-1	TGTGCCAGCAGTACACCCACCGCGGGCTTCGTGAACACTGAAGCTTTCTTT	CASSTPTAGFVNTEAFF
TRBV5-1	.	.	TRBJ1-1	TGCGCCAGCAGCCCTAAAACAGACGGGAGCACTGAAGCTTTCTTT	CASSPKTDGSTEAFF
TRBV28	TRBD2	.	TRBJ2-1	TGTGCCAGCAGTTCGGGAGGGCCCTACAATGAGCAGTTCTTC	CASSSGGPYNEQFF
TRBV28	TRBD1	.	TRBJ1-2	TGTGCCAGCAGTCCCGGGACAGGGATTGGCTACACCTTC	CASSPGTGIGYTF
TRBV6-5	TRBD2	.	TRBJ2-1	TGTGCCAGCAGTTGGGGACTAGCGGGAGTCCCGTTCTTC	CASSWGLAGVPFF
TRBV2	TRBD1	.	TRBJ2-4	TGTGCCAGCAGTGCGGACAGGGGAAAAAACATTCAGTACTTC	CASSADRGKNIQYF